The rows below give T cell receptor beta chains drawn from one sample of a study of shared clonotypes between healthy human individuals. Clones were sequenced by immunoSEQ multiplex PCR, and TCRdb holds only the in-frame ones, with some missing. In the table there are around 1,100,000 clones, 70% to 85% of which are singletons. The sequencing sample was made of memory CD4+ T cells from PBMCs. The receptor set was obtained from a man between 18 and 35 years old in good health. Some clones in this sample may be carry-over from other donors' samples. The CDR3 runs from the conserved cysteine through the conserved F or W. Each record gives: clone size, J gene, V gene, CDR3 protein. Rows give clone size only sometimes, using once, few, many, or a class for an expanded clone.

- TRBJ2-7 TRBV28 CASHRTEPYEQYF
many TRBJ1-5 TRBV30 CAWSIGRGNQPQHF
- TRBJ2-1 TRBV4-2 CASSQDLGSSYNEQFF
few TRBJ1-1 TRBV5-1 CASSFGVAEAFF
- TRBJ1-4 TRBV5-1 CASSSNYEKLFF
- TRBJ1-5 TRBV10-2 CASGQWTGGDQPQHF
- TRBJ2-5 TRBV6-1 CASSFGSWETQYF
- TRBJ1-2 TRBV7-2 CASTENSGQNYGYTF
- TRBJ1-3 TRBV5-6 CASSDGGGSSGNTIYF
- TRBJ2-7 TRBV7-6 CASSLDSGPYEQYF
- TRBJ1-1 TRBV5-1 CASSSTTSGTEAFF
- - TRBV10-3 CAISEFPPSGPIYEQYF
- TRBJ1-2 TRBV18 CASSPGLSYYGYTF
- TRBJ2-1 TRBV15 CATRRDLTYNEQFF
- TRBJ2-3 TRBV15 CATSETLRGDTQYF
- TRBJ2-3 TRBV5-4 CASSPTTSGMDTQYF
once TRBJ2-1 TRBV7-2 CASSPSYVAGGPYNEQFF
- TRBJ1-1 TRBV5-1 CASSLGGVSTEAFF
- TRBJ2-5 TRBV7-9 CASSSKGGETQYF
- TRBJ1-1 TRBV7-2 CASSLFSRRSEAFF
- TRBJ1-5 TRBV30 CAWSEGRGFQPQHF
- TRBJ1-5 TRBV6-1 CASSEGIVRANQPQHF
- TRBJ1-1 TRBV2 CASSLEWGEENTEAFF
- TRBJ2-7 TRBV2 CASSGGRADFSEQYF
- TRBJ2-7 TRBV7-2 CASSLGRGSTYEQYF
- TRBJ2-3 TRBV28 CASRVPGAGGLADTQYF
few TRBJ2-5 TRBV30 CASDRGEAETQYF
- TRBJ2-7 TRBV6-1 CASSEVGYLSYEQYF
- TRBJ2-5 TRBV27 CASTIGETQYF